Presented here are 22 T cell receptor beta chains from one specimen sequenced in a study of control samples from healthy donors and cancer patients. The table came from immunoSEQ multiplex PCR; TCRdb's copy has only in-frame clones and leaves some out. The sample carries 100,000 to 150,000 clones, over 80% recorded once. The source material was PBMCs. Receptors were obtained from a man aged 80 or over with head and neck cancer.

The chain combines TRBV6-5 with TRBJ2-7, with TRBD2 identical over 14 bases. The CDR3 loop spans 15 amino acids. The J segment lost 6 bases and the V segment lost 5 bases, leaving 6 bases of the junction unmatched. Per the germline V gene, CDR1 is MNHEY and CDR2 is SVGAGI. The DNA of the CDR3 is TGTGCCAGCAGTCGGGGACTAGCGGGAGTACGCGAGCAGTACTTC. This sequence encodes CASSRGLAGVREQYF.

CDR3 bases: TGTGCCAGTAGTCTCTCCCTAGCGGGGGGCGGAGAGACCCAGTACTTC. Encoded protein: CASSLSLAGGGETQYF. The chain employs TRBV19 and TRBJ2-5; 11 nucleotides align to TRBD2. Germline loops: CDR1 LNHDA, CDR2 SQIVND (reference sequence). CDR3 length: 16 amino acids. After removal of 5 bases from V and 4 bases from J, the junction contained 9 bases not matched to a gene.

The V and J genes are TRBV9 and TRBJ1-5; no reliable D call. Per the germline V gene, CDR1 is SGDLS and CDR2 is YYNGEE. The V end was cut by 0 bases, the J end by 5 bases, with 9 bases between. CDR3 length: 14 amino acids. The CDR3 spells CASSVESGYQPQHF. The CDR3 nucleotides read TGTGCCAGCAGCGTAGAGTCGGGGTATCAGCCCCAGCATTTT.

The rearrangement joins TRBV2 to TRBJ2-3; 8 nucleotides align to TRBD2. This CDR3 contains 16 residues. The V gene's germline CDR1 is SNHLY and CDR2 FYNNEI. V dropped 2 bases and J dropped 0; count of bases not matched to a gene: 4. CDR3: CASSELASGSTDTQYF. The CDR3 region has the DNA TGTGCCAGCAGTGAATTGGCTAGCGGGAGCACAGATACGCAGTATTTT.

The rearrangement joins TRBV27 to TRBJ2-7, with D possibly called TRBD1 or TRBD2 (6 bases each). The germline V and J ends were trimmed by 2 bases and 3 bases, with 11 bases remaining between them. This CDR3 has 14 residues. Germline V gene data show CDR1 as MNHEY and CDR2 as SMNVEV (reference sequence). This chain's CDR3 is CASSLRGPYYEQYF. CDR3 bases: TGTGCCAGCAGTTTACGGGGGCCTTACTACGAGCAGTACTTC.

This clone was recorded only once. The CDR3 DNA reads as TGTGCCAGCAGCGGCAGGACAGTTGGAAACACCATATATTTT. This sequence encodes CASSGRTVGNTIYF. The chain links TRBV9 to TRBJ1-3; D may be TRBD1 (6 bases). The CDR3 runs to 14 residues. Trimming removed 3 bases from V and 3 bases from J, with 10 bases in between. CDR1 and CDR2 from the germline V gene are SGDLS and YYNGEE.

The chain joins TRBV10-3 to TRBJ1-4; D call uncertain. The CDR3 length is 13 residues. Germline V lookup: CDR1 ENHRY, CDR2 SYGVKD. The V end lost 0 bases, the J end lost 8 bases, and 7 bases lay between the germline ends. The CDR3 spells CAISESNTEKLFF. CDR3 coding DNA: TGTGCCATCAGTGAGTCTAACACAGAAAAACTGTTTTTT.

The chain uses TRBV7-6 and TRBJ2-5; D is perhaps TRBD2 (6 bases). Trimming left V 5 bases short and J 5 bases short, with 12 bases between. CDR3 size: 13 residues. Germline V gene sequence: CDR1 SGHVS, CDR2 FNYEAQ. This CDR3 reads CASSLGGLETQYF. The CDR3 nucleotides read TGTGCCAGCAGCCTCGGGGGATTGGAGACCCAGTACTTC.

This chain joins TRBV7-8 and TRBJ2-1; D is perhaps TRBD2 (5 bases). This CDR3 contains 15 residues. Germline lookup yields CDR1 SGHVS and CDR2 FQNEAQ. The germline V and J ends were trimmed by 1 base and 0 bases, with 7 bases remaining between them. The CDR3: CASSLEADSYNEQFF. The CDR3 nucleotides are TGTGCCAGCAGCTTAGAAGCGGACTCCTACAATGAGCAGTTCTTC.

This chain connects TRBV10-3 to TRBJ1-5; possibly TRBD1 for D (6 bases). The germline V and J ends were trimmed by 2 bases and 6 bases, with 14 bases remaining between them. This CDR3 spans 15 amino acids. CDR1 and CDR2 from the germline V gene are ENHRY and SYGVKD. The CDR3 nucleotides are TGTGCCATCAGTGAGGAGACAGGCGTGGGTCAGCCCCAGCATTTT. Translated: CAISEETGVGQPQHF.

The chain is built from TRBV7-2 and TRBJ1-2; no clear D gene. The V end lost 5 bases, the J end lost 8 bases, and 12 bases lay between the germline ends. CDR1 is SGHTA and CDR2 is FQGNSA in the germline V gene. The CDR3 has 12 residues. CDR3 DNA: TGTGCCAGCAGCGCCTACAGCTGGGGCTACACCTTC. Translating it yields CASSAYSWGYTF.

This chain joins TRBV7-9 and TRBJ2-7, with 12 bases fitting TRBD2. CDR3 size: 17 residues. With 5 bases clipped from V and 0 bases from J, the junction kept 8 bases outside the gene matches. The germline CDR1 and CDR2 sequences are SEHNR and FQNEAQ (reference sequence). This chain's CDR3 is CASSTGLAGGSSYEQYF. CDR3 sequence (DNA): TGTGCCAGCAGCACGGGACTAGCGGGCGGTAGCTCCTACGAGCAGTACTTC.

The V and J genes are TRBV19 and TRBJ2-5; tentatively, D is TRBD1 (6 bases). This CDR3 region has 14 residues. The germline V gene encodes CDR1 LNHDA and CDR2 SQIVND (reference sequence). Trimming shortened V by 5 bases and J by 4 bases, and 14 bases separated the two germline ends. In DNA, the CDR3 is TGTGCCAGTAGTTTCGGGACAACCCGAGAGACCCAGTACTTC. Amino acids: CASSFGTTRETQYF.

V and J are TRBV11-2 and TRBJ2-1; D unresolved. The CDR3 totals 15 residues. CDR1 SGHAT and CDR2 FQNNGV come from the germline V gene. The V end was cut by 4 bases, the J end by 2 bases, with 12 bases between. The CDR3 loop reads CASSSRGLAYNEQFF. In nucleotides, the CDR3 is TGTGCCAGCAGCTCTCGTGGGCTAGCCTACAATGAGCAGTTCTTC. Full variable domain (outside the CDR3, taken from reference TRBV11-2 and TRBJ2-1): EAGVAQSPRYKIIEKRQSVAFWCNPISGHATLYWYQQILGQGPKLLIQFQNNGVVDDSQLPKDRFSAERLKGVDSTLKIQPAKLEDSAVYLCASSSRGLAYNEQFFGPGTRLTVL.

The chain combines TRBV5-1 with TRBJ2-7; 9 positions agree with TRBD1. The germline gives CDR1 SGHRS, CDR2 YFSETQ. This CDR3 is 14 amino acids long. Germline trimming cut 4 bases from V and 3 bases from J; bases unmatched to any gene: 5. The CDR3 region is CASSAGQGRYEQYF. Here the CDR3 DNA reads TGCGCCAGCAGCGCGGGACAGGGACGCTACGAGCAGTACTTC.

The chain joins TRBV5-4 to TRBJ2-3, with 8 positions matching TRBD2. Germline CDR1 and CDR2: SGHNT and YYREEE (reference sequence). The CDR3 loop spans 16 amino acids. V lost 0 bases and J lost 4; bases outside the gene matches: 7. The CDR3 DNA follows: TGTGCCAGCAGCTTGGGAGCGGGAGATAGTCCAGATACGCAGTATTTT. Protein: CASSLGAGDSPDTQYF.

The chain uses TRBV6-4 and TRBJ2-3; tentative D call: TRBD2 (5 bases). Germline values: CDR1 MRHNA, CDR2 SNTAGT. Trimming left V 9 bases short and J 0 bases short, with 10 bases between. CDR3 size: 13 residues. CDR3 protein: CASARESTDTQYF. As DNA, the CDR3 is TGTGCCAGTGCGAGGGAGAGCACAGATACGCAGTATTTT.

The chain joins TRBV5-1 to TRBJ1-4; no clear D. Trimming removed 4 bases at V and 7 bases at J, with 17 bases between. Germline V lookup: CDR1 SGHRS, CDR2 YFSETQ. The CDR3 extends over 15 amino acids. In DNA form, the CDR3 reads TGCGCCAGCAGCAACACGCCAGTCCGTGGTGAAAAACTGTTTTTT. Translation gives CASSNTPVRGEKLFF.

This chain links TRBV18 with TRBJ1-1, with 8 bases lining up with TRBD1. Trimming at V came to 0 bases and at J to 2 bases, leaving 2 bases not matched to a gene. CDR1 KGHSH and CDR2 LQKENI come from the germline V gene. The CDR3 has 15 residues. CDR3 loop: CASSPPTGDNTEAFF. The CDR3 bases are TGTGCCAGCTCACCACCGACAGGGGACAACACTGAAGCTTTCTTT.

CDR3 amino acids: CASSQGQPISGNTIYF. The CDR3 nucleotides are TGCGCCAGCAGCCAAGGGCAGCCGATCTCTGGAAACACCATATATTTT. The J gene is TRBJ1-3, the V gene TRBV4-3; D remains unclear. V was cut by 1 base and J by 0 bases, with 10 bases left in between. The CDR3 runs to 16 residues. CDR1 and CDR2 from the germline V gene are LGHNA and YSLEER.

V and J are TRBV7-9 and TRBJ2-5; D remains ambiguous. Trimming removed 5 bases from V and 7 bases from J, with 17 bases in between. The CDR3 extends over 14 amino acids. Looked up from germline, CDR1 is SEHNR and CDR2 is FQNEAQ (reference sequence). In DNA, the CDR3 is TGTGCCAGCAGCCCTGGACCGTATGGAACGACCCAGTACTTC. Translating gives CASSPGPYGTTQYF.

The chain combines TRBV5-8 with TRBJ2-5; D gene ambiguous. The germline V gene encodes CDR1 SGHTS and CDR2 YDEGEE. The CDR3 has 14 residues. Between the trimmed V and J ends, which lost 4 bases and 5 bases, there was a span of 15 bases. The CDR3 protein is CASSDRVVEETQYF. CDR3 DNA sequence: TGTGCCAGCAGCGACCGGGTTGTGGAGGAGACCCAGTACTTC. The variable domain in full, with the rest retrieved from reference TRBV5-8 and TRBJ2-5, is EAGVTQSPTHLIKTRGQQATLRCSPISGHTSVYWYQQALGLGLQFLLWYDEGEERNRGNFPPRFSGRQFPNYSSELNVNALELEDSALYLCASSDRVVEETQYFGPGTRLLVL.